The clone carrying this TCR beta chain has a count of ten or more. The antigen is undetermined. This sample was taken from a study of T cells in Graves' hyperthyroidism and ophthalmopathy. Notes on the study in general: Peripheral blood also featured most of the thyroid clonotypes expanded above 0.001.

The source material, RNA transcripts, was used to amplify TCR beta CDR3 regions. During a first-round RT-PCR of the TCR CDR3, the HTBI primer set was used. Each CDR3 protein is one row after TCRdb ran MiXCR on the multiplex PCR reads. The repertoire holds a few hundred thousand distinct CDR3 sequences, with approximately 15% as singletons. The V gene end was trimmed by 0 bases and the J gene end by 4 bases; junction bases not matched to a gene: 6. Germline CDR1 PRHDT, CDR2 FYEKMQ (reference sequence). The CDR3 loop spans 16 amino acids. The clonotype was recovered from a woman aged 18-29 years with Graves' hyperthyroidism. The J gene is TRBJ1-2, the V gene TRBV13, with TRBD1 matching 9 bases. The sequencing input was blood. CDR3 in DNA: TGTGCCAGCAGCTTAGGGGGACAGGGCATCGGCTATGGCTACACCTTC. It translates to CASSLGGQGIGYGYTF.